Listed below are T cell receptor beta chains from one sample, sequenced in a study of post-analysis software for immune sequencing data. One entry per CDR3 protein, called by TCRdb with MiXCR from the PCR reads. Of 800,000 to 950,000 distinct CDR3 sequences detected, approximately 57% appear once; the ten largest clones hold 4.6%. Sequences were obtained from blood. Every receptor here comes from a girl aged 5-17 years with multiple sclerosis. CDR3s include the opening cysteine and the closing phenylalanine or tryptophan.

>TRBJ2-5|TRBV5-1
CASSLPTSGGETQYF
>TRBJ2-5|TRBV29-1
CSVGIGFQETQYF
>TRBJ2-1|TRBV4-1
CASSSPPTDPYNEQFF
>TRBJ1-4|TRBV20-1
CSAGKTGNEKLFF
>TRBJ2-1|TRBV12-3/TRBV12-4
CASSPRTGSSGNEQFF
>TRBJ2-7|TRBV12-3/TRBV12-4
CASRDSGRGEQYF
>TRBJ2-7|TRBV29-1
CSVLLSCEQYF
>TRBJ2-7|TRBV11-1
CASSFRGSPSYEQYF
>TRBJ2-1|TRBV14
CASSRAWYNEQFF
>TRBJ1-2|TRBV7-3
CASSPGTASYGYTF
>TRBJ2-7|TRBV5-1
CASSLWYGQSSYEQYF
>TRBJ1-4|TRBV11-2
CASSTDRGSANEKLFF
>TRBJ2-4|TRBV20-1
CSVLQGEQYF
>TRBJ2-1|TRBV13
CASSLVQGVSRSYNEQFF
>TRBJ1-2|TRBV12-3/TRBV12-4
CASSPLRARNYGYTF
>TRBJ2-3|TRBV4-1
CASSQEASGGEADTQYF
>TRBJ2-1|TRBV6-2/TRBV6-3
CAGILAGGTEQFF
>TRBJ2-1|TRBV6-5
CASRSGTVDYNEQFF
>TRBJ2-1|TRBV29-1
CSVEGTSGGHNEQFF
>TRBJ1-1|TRBV5-1
CASSRDYTEAFF
>TRBJ2-2|TRBV7-3
CASSLRPAPGELFF
>TRBJ1-5|TRBV12-3/TRBV12-4
CASRLIGAEPQHF
>TRBJ2-1|TRBV9
CASSVLQDNEQFF
>TRBJ1-1|TRBV3-1
CASSQSGGGTEAFF
>TRBJ2-5|TRBV5-1
CASSSLDSGRPQETQYF
>TRBJ2-1|TRBV25-1
CASSATGGGYNEQFF
>TRBJ1-4|TRBV5-5
CASSLYASTATNEKLFF
>TRBJ2-4|TRBV6-1
CASSGGPRNIQYF
>TRBJ1-4|TRBV5-6
CASSPGGGEKLFF
>TRBJ2-1|TRBV20-1
CSASRTRNEQFF
>TRBJ2-7|TRBV7-9
CASSLDLADEQYF
>TRBJ1-1|TRBV20-1
CSARVYREESEAFF
>TRBJ2-3|TRBV20-1
CSAGRLAGADTQYF
>TRBJ2-5|TRBV20-1
CSASGVTPSQETRYF
>TRBJ1-1|TRBV12-3/TRBV12-4
CASSFTRTGAMNTEAFF